This entry lists 32 T cell receptor beta chains sequenced from one sample in a study of T cell repertoires in cytomegalovirus infection. These receptors are not linked to any known antigen. TCRdb re-called the reads through MiXCR, storing one row per CDR3 protein. The sample holds some 700,000 distinct CDR3 sequences; around a third are singletons and the top ten take about 20%. The sample in question was cultured PBMCs, obtained from culture after CMV antigen stimulation. These receptors were obtained from a human donor in good health (CMV status not recorded). Some clones in this sample may be carry-over from other donors' samples.

This clonotype has ten or more counts. The chain recombines TRBV7-2 with TRBJ2-7, with D possibly matching TRBD1 (6 bases). CDR1 and CDR2 (germline): SGHTA, FQGNSA. The CDR3 totals 15 residues. The V and J ends lost 5 bases and 2 bases respectively, with 16 bases between them. The CDR3 loop reads CASSRDRDTAYEQYF. The CDR3 DNA reads as TGTGCCAGCAGCAGAGACCGGGACACAGCCTACGAGCAGTACTTC.

Regarding this clonotype: One junction end disagrees with the germline gene, perhaps due to a read error. V is TRBV12-3 or TRBV12-4 and J is TRBJ2-3; D is possibly TRBD1 or TRBD2 (5 bases each). The CDR3 is 14 amino acids. Written as DNA, the CDR3 is TGTGCCAGCAGTCTAGCCCAGGGAACAGATACGCAGTATTTT. It codes for CASSLAQGTDTQYF.

This sequence joins TRBV7-6 and TRBJ1-4; D remains unclear. This CDR3 spans 14 amino acids. Germline values: CDR1 SGHVS, CDR2 FNYEAQ. V dropped 5 bases and J dropped 8 bases, with 15 bases sitting between them. CDR3 sequence reads: CASSRTTLGEKLFF. DNA for the CDR3: TGTGCCAGCAGCCGCACTACCCTCGGGGAAAAACTGTTTTTT.

V usage is TRBV11-3 and J usage is TRBJ2-3; D is unclear. V was pared by 5 bases and J by 4 bases, with 10 bases between. CDR3 length: 13 residues. The germline V gene has CDR1 SGHNT and CDR2 YENEEA. The CDR3 nucleotides are TGTGCCAGCAGCGCCCGGACCCCAGATACGCAGTATTTT. Translated, it gives CASSARTPDTQYF.

V is TRBV7-9 and J is TRBJ2-1; TRBD2 matches 7 bases. V dropped 1 base and J dropped 3; count of bases not matched to a gene: 6. The length of the CDR3 is 16 residues. Per germline, CDR1 SEHNR and CDR2 FQNEAQ (reference sequence). CDR3 sequence (DNA): TGTGCCAGCAGCTTAGTGGGGGGGGAGATCTACAATGAGCAGTTCTTC. Its translation is CASSLVGGEIYNEQFF.

There are a few counts of this clonotype. The gene calls are TRBV6-5 and TRBJ2-3; 7 bases match TRBD2. The ends lost 2 bases at V and 4 bases at J; junction bases unmatched: 12. Germline loops: CDR1 MNHEY, CDR2 SVGAGI. This CDR3 region has 17 residues. The CDR3 coding sequence is TGTGCCAGCAGTTACGGCGGCGCGGTGGGGAGGGCAGATACGCAGTATTTT. Translated, it gives CASSYGGAVGRADTQYF.

This clonotype was recorded a few times. Here the CDR3 DNA reads TGTGCCAGCACCCCAGGGACCGGGGAGCTGTTTTTT. This encodes CASTPGTGELFF. The chain joins TRBV7-9 to TRBJ2-2, with D tentatively TRBD1 (5 bases). The CDR3 covers 12 residues. CDR1 and CDR2 (germline): SEHNR, FQNEAQ (reference sequence). V gave up 7 bases and J gave up 5 bases, with 8 bases separating them. Full variable domain (remainder filled in from reference TRBV7-9 and TRBJ2-2): DTGVSQNPRHKITKRGQNVTFRCDPISEHNRLYWYRQTLGQGPEFLTYFQNEAQLEKSRLLSDRFSAERPKGSFSTLEIQRTEQGDSAMYLCASTPGTGELFFGEGSRLTVL.

The chain couples TRBV5-4 to TRBJ2-7, with D unresolved. Germline-derived CDR1 and CDR2 are SGHNT and YYREEE (reference sequence). Trimming stripped 1 base from V and 3 bases from J, with 14 bases between. The CDR3 spans 15 residues. The CDR3 is CASSLTQWGYYEQYF. The CDR3 DNA reads TGTGCCAGCAGCTTGACACAGTGGGGATACTACGAGCAGTACTTC.

This clonotype was seen ten or more times. The gene calls are TRBV7-2 and TRBJ1-5; 8 positions match TRBD1. Germline CDR1 SGHTA, CDR2 FQGNSA. This CDR3 region has 15 residues. With 2 bases clipped from V and 4 bases from J, the junction kept 4 bases outside the gene matches. Written as DNA, the CDR3 is TGTGCCAGCAGCTTATTCGGGACAGGTAATCAGCCCCAGCATTTT. It translates to CASSLFGTGNQPQHF.

Many counts were recorded for this clonotype. The chain employs TRBV12-3 or TRBV12-4 and TRBJ2-1; tentative D call: TRBD1 (6 bases). The length of the CDR3 is 15 residues. Trimming removed 6 bases at V and 7 bases at J, with 19 bases between. This CDR3 is CASSPGRGARNEQFF. The CDR3 nucleotides are TGTGCCAGCAGCCCCGGCAGGGGTGCTCGGAATGAGCAGTTCTTC.

The chain uses TRBV20-1 and TRBJ1-1; D remains unclear. CDR3 length equals 14 residues. CDR1 and CDR2 (germline): DFQATT, SNEGSKA (reference sequence). V shed 2 bases and J shed 0 bases, with 10 bases lying between them. CDR3 DNA: TGCAGTGCTAGACAGATCTTTATGAACACTGAAGCTTTCTTT. The encoded protein is CSARQIFMNTEAFF.

CDR3: CASSPAQGTMNTEAFF. In DNA form, the CDR3 reads TGTGCCAGCAGCCCTGCCCAGGGCACCATGAACACTGAAGCTTTCTTT. This rearrangement joins TRBV5-3 to TRBJ1-1, with D maybe TRBD1 (5 bases). TRBV5-3 is an open reading frame whose function is uncertain. With 8 bases removed from V and 0 bases from J, the gap between germline ends came to 20 bases. CDR3 size: 16 residues.

Ten or more counts support this clonotype. The CDR3 here is CASSQEAARDTDTQYF. The CDR3 nucleotides read TGTGCCAGCAGCCAGGAAGCGGCCCGTGACACAGATACGCAGTATTTT. The V call is TRBV7-4, the J call TRBJ2-3; weak D call: TRBD2 (5 bases). Looked up from germline, CDR1 is SGHVT and CDR2 is SQSDAQ. Trimming cost V 5 bases and J 2 bases, with 17 bases left between them. The CDR3 covers 16 residues. The entire variable domain, with the rest obtained from reference TRBV7-4 and TRBJ2-3, is as follows: GAGVSQSPRYKVAKRGRDVALRCDSISGHVTLYWYRQTLGQGSEVLTYSQSDAQRDKSGRPSGRFSAERPERSVSTLKIQRTEQGDSAVYLCASSQEAARDTDTQYFGPGTRLTVL.

The chain is built from TRBV3-1 and TRBJ2-7; 9 bases agree with TRBD2. The junction had 10 bases not matched to a gene; V was cut back by 0 bases and J by 7 bases. CDR3 length: 16 amino acids. Germline assignment: CDR1 LGHDT and CDR2 YNNKEL (reference sequence). The CDR3 reads CASSQDSSGTAKEQYF. The DNA for the CDR3 is TGTGCCAGCAGCCAAGATTCTAGCGGGACGGCTAAGGAGCAGTACTTC.

This clonotype has just a few counts. The chain employs TRBV12-3 or TRBV12-4 and TRBJ1-6; tentative D call: TRBD1 (6 bases). Trimming removed 6 bases at V and 9 bases at J, with 18 bases between. This CDR3 comprises 15 residues. CDR3 in DNA: TGTGCCAGCAGGGACAGCTGGCAATTAGGTTCACCCCTCCACTTT. The encoded protein is CASRDSWQLGSPLHF.

CDR3 amino acids: CASRGGYEQFF. CDR3 DNA: TGTGCCAGCAGGGGGGGGTATGAGCAGTTCTTC. The genes are TRBV7-6 and TRBJ2-1; TRBD2 agrees at 7 bases. The CDR3 consists of 11 residues. The germline CDR1 and CDR2 sequences are SGHVS and FNYEAQ. V lost 6 bases to trimming and J lost 8 bases; unmatched junction nucleotides: 1.

This chain links TRBV10-3 with TRBJ1-3; unclear D gene. Trimming removed 6 bases at V and 4 bases at J, with 16 bases between. The CDR3 has 15 amino acids. Germline V gives CDR1 ENHRY, CDR2 SYGVKD. Here the CDR3 reads CAIRPDEYWGNTIYF. The CDR3 DNA follows: TGTGCCATCAGGCCGGACGAGTACTGGGGAAACACCATATATTTT.

The chain joins TRBV7-8 to TRBJ1-5; D not certain. The length of the CDR3 is 15 residues. Per the germline V gene, CDR1 is SGHVS and CDR2 is FQNEAQ. V lost 0 bases and J lost 7, with 13 bases in between. In nucleotides, the CDR3 is TGTGCCAGCAGCTTAGCTTACGGAGGTTGGCAGCCCCAGCATTTT. It is translated as CASSLAYGGWQPQHF.

In nucleotides, the CDR3 is TGTGCCAGCAGCACAAGCGGGGGGGCCCTCTACGAGCAGTACTTC. Its translation is CASSTSGGALYEQYF. V usage is TRBV6-5 and J usage is TRBJ2-7; 10 bases agree with TRBD2. The germline gives CDR1 MNHEY, CDR2 SVGAGI. The CDR3 totals 15 residues. Losses at the gene ends were 6 bases for V and 3 bases for J; bases not matched to a gene: 8.

This clonotype has at least ten counts. The chain combines TRBV7-2 with TRBJ2-7, with a weak D call TRBD2 (6 bases). The CDR3 runs to 15 residues. V was trimmed by 8 bases and J by 0 bases, leaving 17 bases between them. Germline CDR1 reads SGHTA; CDR2 reads FQGNSA. CDR3 amino acids: CASSRTGASSYEQYF. The CDR3 DNA sequence: TGTGCCAGCTCCAGGACGGGAGCCTCCTCCTACGAGCAGTACTTC. Complete variable domain (other parts from reference TRBV7-2 and TRBJ2-7): GAGVSQSPSNKVTEKGKDVELRCDPISGHTALYWYRQSLGQGLEFLIYFQGNSAPDKSGLPSDRFSAERTGGSVSTLTIQRTQQEDSAVYLCASSRTGASSYEQYFGPGTRLTVT.

CDR3 residues: CAWRRLAGASYNEQFF. In DNA, the CDR3 is TGTGCCTGGAGAAGACTAGCGGGAGCCTCCTACAATGAGCAGTTCTTC. The chain links TRBV30 to TRBJ2-1; 12 positions agree with TRBD2. The CDR3 spans 16 residues. Trimming at V came to 3 bases and at J to 0 bases, leaving 3 bases not matched to a gene. Germline CDR1 is GTSNPN and CDR2 is SVGIG (reference sequence).

Only a few counts were recorded for this clonotype. V and J are TRBV25-1 and TRBJ2-3; 11 nucleotides agree with TRBD2. The germline CDR1 and CDR2 sequences are MGHDK and SYGVNS. The CDR3 runs 16 residues. The V segment lost 5 bases and the J segment 2 bases; nucleotides outside the gene matches: 6. This CDR3 reads CASSFLAGGDTDTQYF. CDR3 bases: TGTGCCAGCAGTTTCCTAGCGGGGGGAGACACAGATACGCAGTATTTT.

This sequence joins TRBV27 and TRBJ2-3, with 8 nucleotides matching TRBD2. This CDR3 has 14 residues. CDR1 and CDR2 from the germline V gene are MNHEY and SMNVEV (reference sequence). V shed 7 bases and J 5 bases; nucleotides not matched to a gene: 8. The CDR3 DNA sequence: TGTGCCAGCAAAAGAGCGGGGGCTGGAGATACGCAGTATTTT. Protein sequence: CASKRAGAGDTQYF.

This clonotype has just a few counts. This chain joins TRBV19 and TRBJ2-7; D gene uncertain. The CDR3 sequence is 14 residues long. CDR1 and CDR2 from the germline V gene are LNHDA and SQIVND (reference sequence). Trimming removed 3 bases at V and 4 bases at J, with 13 bases between. The DNA for the CDR3 is TGTGCCAGTAGTATGGGTTCGCACGCATACGAGCAGTACTTC. Translated, it gives CASSMGSHAYEQYF.

The chain couples TRBV28 to TRBJ2-1, with a tentative D call TRBD2 (7 bases). Germline V gene sequence: CDR1 MDHEN, CDR2 SYDVKM. This CDR3 contains 17 residues. V lost 4 bases and J lost 10, with 26 bases in between. The CDR3 sequence: CASSWYLGGGGAKEQFF. CDR3 nucleotide sequence: TGTGCCAGCAGTTGGTACCTGGGGGGGGGGGGCGCGAAAGAGCAGTTCTTC.

The rearrangement links TRBV20-1 to TRBJ1-5; D is unresolved. The V end lost 6 bases, the J end lost 0 bases, and 15 bases lay between the germline ends. From germline, CDR1 is DFQATT and CDR2 SNEGSKA (reference sequence). The CDR3 consists of 15 residues. CDR3 loop: CSALAVRLSNQPQHF. The CDR3 DNA reads TGCAGTGCCCTCGCAGTCAGGCTTAGCAATCAGCCCCAGCATTTT.

This clonotype was counted many times. The rearrangement links TRBV19 to TRBJ2-1; D may correspond to TRBD1 or TRBD2 (5 bases each). Germline lookup yields CDR1 LNHDA and CDR2 SQIVND (reference sequence). The germline V and J ends were trimmed by 7 bases and 0 bases, with 13 bases remaining between them. CDR3 length: 15 residues. CDR3 loop: CASTRPGSSYNEQFF. In nucleotides, the CDR3 is TGTGCCAGTACCCGTCCAGGGAGCTCCTACAATGAGCAGTTCTTC.

The J gene is TRBJ2-7, the V gene TRBV6-1; 7 bases line up with TRBD2. The V and J ends lost 3 bases and 7 bases, in that order; junction bases with no gene match: 9. Germline loops: CDR1 MNHNS, CDR2 SASEGT. CDR3 length: 14 residues. The CDR3 DNA reads TGTGCCAGCAGTGATTGGGGCCCAGCGGGGGAGCAGTACTTC. It codes for CASSDWGPAGEQYF.

This clonotype appeared a few times. This chain connects TRBV4-3 to TRBJ2-1, with a possible D match to TRBD1 (6 bases). V gave up 1 base and J gave up 9 bases, with 13 bases separating them. Germline CDR1 and CDR2: LGHNA and YSLEER. This CDR3 spans 14 amino acids. The CDR3, as DNA: TGCGCCAGCAGCCAAGGGCAGGGGCGCGGTGAGCAGTTCTTC. As protein: CASSQGQGRGEQFF.

The chain employs TRBV6-5 and TRBJ1-2, with a tentative D call TRBD1 (5 bases). The CDR3 contains 15 residues. The ends were cut back, 0 bases at V and 14 bases at J, with 22 bases in the middle. The germline gives CDR1 MNHEY, CDR2 SVGAGI. DNA of the CDR3: TGTGCCAGCAGTTACTCGTTGGGGACTCCCCTGGGGTGTACCTTC. It yields the protein CASSYSLGTPLGCTF.

The chain couples TRBV4-1 to TRBJ1-1; D is perhaps TRBD1 (5 bases). The CDR3 spans 14 residues. CDR1 is MGHRA, CDR2 YSYEKL, per germline. Trimming removed 4 bases from V and 5 bases from J, with 14 bases in between. CDR3 loop: CASSRTPGNTEAFF. The CDR3 DNA follows: TGCGCCAGCAGCCGGACCCCAGGGAATACTGAAGCTTTCTTT.

The J gene is TRBJ1-2, the V gene TRBV7-2; the D gene is possibly TRBD1 (5 bases). Trimming pared 1 base from V and 4 bases from J, leaving 13 bases between. Germline V gene sequence: CDR1 SGHTA, CDR2 FQGNSA. There are 15 residues in the CDR3. The CDR3 loop reads CASSLGPPGGYGYTF. The CDR3 DNA follows: TGTGCCAGCAGCTTAGGACCCCCGGGGGGCTATGGCTACACCTTC.